The TCR beta chain under discussion was sequenced for a study of OX40 agonist ivuxolimab in advanced cancers. About the research overall: Hepatocellular carcinoma, melanoma, renal cell or head and neck cancer affected the dose-escalation patients.

Some clones are missing from TCRdb's copy, which holds only in-frame ones; the method was immunoSEQ multiplex PCR. The data show 50,000 to 80,000 clones, about 90% seen once. Patients were ruled out by autoimmune disease history or systemic immunosuppression. Trimming removed 5 bases at V and 0 bases at J, with 13 bases between. Looked up from germline, CDR1 is LNHDA and CDR2 is SQIVND (reference sequence). The CDR3 is made up of 15 amino acids. This chain links TRBV19 with TRBJ1-2, with D perhaps matching TRBD1 (5 bases). This clonotype originated in an adult with an advanced solid tumor such as melanoma, head and neck, liver or kidney cancer. This sample comprised CD4+ or CD8+ T cells sorted from blood, obtained in a trial of the OX40 agonist ivuxolimab. The CDR3 nucleotides are TGTGCCAGTAGTGGACAACAGTTCACTAACTATGGCTACACCTTC. Translated, it gives CASSGQQFTNYGYTF.